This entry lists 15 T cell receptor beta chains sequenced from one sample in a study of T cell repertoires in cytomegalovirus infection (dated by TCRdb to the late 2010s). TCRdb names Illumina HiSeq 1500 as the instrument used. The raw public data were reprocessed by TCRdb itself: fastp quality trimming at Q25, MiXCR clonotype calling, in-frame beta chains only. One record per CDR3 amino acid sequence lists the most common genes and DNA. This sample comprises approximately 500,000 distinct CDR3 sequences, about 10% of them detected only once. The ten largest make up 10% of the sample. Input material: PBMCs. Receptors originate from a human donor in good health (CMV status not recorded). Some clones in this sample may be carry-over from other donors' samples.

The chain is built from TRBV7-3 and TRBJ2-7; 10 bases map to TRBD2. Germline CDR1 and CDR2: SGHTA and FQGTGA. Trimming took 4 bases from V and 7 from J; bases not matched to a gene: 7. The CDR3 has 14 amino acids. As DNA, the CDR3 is TGTGCCAGCAGCTCCGCCGGGACTAGCGCGGAGCAGTACTTC. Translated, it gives CASSSAGTSAEQYF.

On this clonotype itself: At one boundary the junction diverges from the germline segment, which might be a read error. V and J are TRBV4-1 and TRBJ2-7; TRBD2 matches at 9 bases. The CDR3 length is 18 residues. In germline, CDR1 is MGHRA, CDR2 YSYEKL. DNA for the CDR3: TGTGCCAGCAGCCGGAGTAGCGGGGGAACCATTCTCCTCTACGAGCAGTACTTC. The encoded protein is CASSRSSGGTILLYEQYF.

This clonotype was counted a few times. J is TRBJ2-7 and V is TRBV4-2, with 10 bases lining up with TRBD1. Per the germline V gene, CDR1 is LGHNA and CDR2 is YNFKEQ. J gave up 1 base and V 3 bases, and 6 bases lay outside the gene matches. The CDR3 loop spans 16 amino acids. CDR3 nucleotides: TGTGCCAGCAGCCATTCGCCGGGACAGGGGTCCTACGAGCAGTACTTC. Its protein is CASSHSPGQGSYEQYF.

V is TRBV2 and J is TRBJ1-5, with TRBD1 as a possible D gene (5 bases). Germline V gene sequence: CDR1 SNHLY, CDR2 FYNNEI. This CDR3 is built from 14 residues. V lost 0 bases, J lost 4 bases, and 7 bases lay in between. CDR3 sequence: CASSEADRNQPQHF. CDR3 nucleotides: TGTGCCAGCAGTGAAGCAGACAGAAATCAGCCCCAGCATTTT.

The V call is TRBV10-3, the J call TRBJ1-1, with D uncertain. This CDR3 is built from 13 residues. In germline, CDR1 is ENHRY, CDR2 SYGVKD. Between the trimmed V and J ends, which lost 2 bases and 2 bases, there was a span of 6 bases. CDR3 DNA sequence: TGTGCCATCAGTGAGAGATTCAACACTGAAGCTTTCTTT. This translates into CAISERFNTEAFF.

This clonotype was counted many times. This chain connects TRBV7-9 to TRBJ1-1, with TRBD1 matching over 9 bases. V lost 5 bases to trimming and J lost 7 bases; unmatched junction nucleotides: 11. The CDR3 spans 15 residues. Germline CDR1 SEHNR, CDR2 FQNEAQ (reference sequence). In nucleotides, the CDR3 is TGTGCCAGCAGCCCCCGGACAGGGGAAAGTTTTGAAGCTTTCTTT. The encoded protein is CASSPRTGESFEAFF.

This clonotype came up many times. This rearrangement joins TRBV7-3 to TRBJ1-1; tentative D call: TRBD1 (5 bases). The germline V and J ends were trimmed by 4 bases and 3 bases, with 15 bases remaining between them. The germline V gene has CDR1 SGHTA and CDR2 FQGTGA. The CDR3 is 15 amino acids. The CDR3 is CASSWSGGEDTEAFF. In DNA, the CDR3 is TGTGCCAGCAGCTGGAGCGGGGGAGAAGACACTGAAGCTTTCTTT.

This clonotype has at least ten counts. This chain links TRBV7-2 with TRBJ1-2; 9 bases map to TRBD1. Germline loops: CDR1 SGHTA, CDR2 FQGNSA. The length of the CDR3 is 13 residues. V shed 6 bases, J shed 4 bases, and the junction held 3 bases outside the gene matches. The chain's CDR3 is CASRLTGGYGYTF. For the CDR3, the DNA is TGTGCCAGCAGGTTGACAGGGGGCTATGGCTACACCTTC.

The CDR3 spells CASSVGPGQNSPLHF. The CDR3 DNA sequence: TGTGCCAGCAGCGTAGGGCCGGGACAAAATTCACCCCTCCACTTT. The V and J genes are TRBV9 and TRBJ1-6; D might be TRBD1 (6 bases). This CDR3 has 15 amino acids. V was cut by 0 bases and J by 7 bases, with 11 bases left in between. Germline V gene data show CDR1 as SGDLS and CDR2 as YYNGEE.

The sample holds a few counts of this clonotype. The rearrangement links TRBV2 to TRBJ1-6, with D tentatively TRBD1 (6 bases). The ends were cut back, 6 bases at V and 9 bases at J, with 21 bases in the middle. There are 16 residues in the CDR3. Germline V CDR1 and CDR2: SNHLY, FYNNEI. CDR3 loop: CASSPSGGGLPSPLHF. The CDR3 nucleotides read TGTGCCAGCAGCCCCTCCGGCGGGGGGCTTCCTTCACCCCTCCACTTT.

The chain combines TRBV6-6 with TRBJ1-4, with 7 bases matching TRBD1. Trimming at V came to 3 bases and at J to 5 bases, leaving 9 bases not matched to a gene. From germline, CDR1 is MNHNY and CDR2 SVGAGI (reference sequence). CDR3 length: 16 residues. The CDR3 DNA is TGTGCCAGCAGTTATTTAAGGGGGGGACAGAATGAAAAACTGTTTTTT. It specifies CASSYLRGGQNEKLFF.

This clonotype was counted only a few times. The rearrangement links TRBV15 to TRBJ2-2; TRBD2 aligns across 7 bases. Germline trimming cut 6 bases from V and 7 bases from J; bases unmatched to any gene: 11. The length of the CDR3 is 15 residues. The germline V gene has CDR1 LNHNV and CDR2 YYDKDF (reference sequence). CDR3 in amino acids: CATRGEGKHNGELFF. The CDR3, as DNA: TGTGCCACCAGGGGGGAGGGGAAGCATAACGGGGAGCTGTTTTTT.

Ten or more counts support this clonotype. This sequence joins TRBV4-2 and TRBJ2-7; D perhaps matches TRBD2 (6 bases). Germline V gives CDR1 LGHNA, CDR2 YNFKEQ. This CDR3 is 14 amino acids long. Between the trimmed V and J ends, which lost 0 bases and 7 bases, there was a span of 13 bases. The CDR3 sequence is CASSQDSGVGEQYF. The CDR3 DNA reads TGTGCCAGCAGCCAAGATTCGGGAGTGGGGGAGCAGTACTTC.

CDR3 residues: CSASGWAREDEKLFF. The CDR3 nucleotides are TGCAGTGCTAGTGGTTGGGCCAGGGAGGATGAAAAACTGTTTTTT. The chain links TRBV20-1 to TRBJ1-4, with D possibly being TRBD1 (5 bases). V was cut by 3 bases and J by 6 bases, with 17 bases left in between. This CDR3 region has 15 residues. Germline loops: CDR1 DFQATT, CDR2 SNEGSKA (reference sequence).

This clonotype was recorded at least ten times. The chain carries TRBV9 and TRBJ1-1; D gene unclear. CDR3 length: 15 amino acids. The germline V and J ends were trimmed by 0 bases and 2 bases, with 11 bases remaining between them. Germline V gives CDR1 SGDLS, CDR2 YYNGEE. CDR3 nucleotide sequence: TGTGCCAGCAGCGTAGATTCCCTCATTAACACTGAAGCTTTCTTT. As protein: CASSVDSLINTEAFF. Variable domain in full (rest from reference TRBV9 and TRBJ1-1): DSGVTQTPKHLITATGQRVTLRCSPRSGDLSVYWYQQSLDQGLQFLIQYYNGEERAKGNILERFSAQQFPDLHSELNLSSLELGDSALYFCASSVDSLINTEAFFGQGTRLTVV.